The 21 T cell receptor beta chains below all came from one sample that was sequenced in a study of cytomegalovirus exposure and HLA in healthy donors. With 60 Vbeta and 13 Jbeta primers, the PCR was carried out. Using immunoSEQ multiplex PCR, the repertoire was profiled, and TCRdb retains in-frame clones only, with some absent. The repertoire holds roughly 110,000 clones, around 77% seen once, with roughly 2.1% in the top ten. Sequenced sample: PBMCs. The receptors originated from a man between 18 and 35 years old in good health and CMV-seronegative.

This clone turned up a few times. This rearrangement joins TRBV7-9 to TRBJ2-5, with D possibly matching TRBD2 (5 bases). Trimming shortened V by 6 bases and J by 1 base, and 12 bases separated the two germline ends. The germline CDR1 and CDR2 sequences are SEHNR and FQNEAQ (reference sequence). The CDR3 consists of 14 residues. The DNA for the CDR3 is TGTGCCAGCAGGGAGGACGGGTCCCAAGAGACCCAGTACTTC. Amino acid sequence: CASREDGSQETQYF.

The chain has TRBV6-6 and TRBJ1-2; a weak D match, TRBD1 (5 bases). The CDR3 has 14 residues. In germline, CDR1 is MNHNY, CDR2 SVGAGI (reference sequence). The ends were cut back, 2 bases at V and 4 bases at J, with 11 bases in the middle. The CDR3 loop reads CASSYPGESYGYTF. The CDR3 DNA reads TGTGCCAGCAGTTACCCGGGGGAAAGCTATGGCTACACCTTC.

The V gene is TRBV29-1, the J gene TRBJ2-7, with 9 bases matching TRBD1. This CDR3 is 13 amino acids long. CDR1 and CDR2 from the germline V gene are SQVTM and ANQGSEA. Trimming cost V 4 bases and J 3 bases; bases outside gene matches: 4. The CDR3 sequence is CSVGGQGFYEQYF. CDR3 nucleotide sequence: TGCAGCGTTGGGGGACAGGGCTTCTACGAGCAGTACTTC.

The CDR3 nucleotides read TGTGCCAGCAATCCCATAGGGACAGGGGCTGGGGAGCAGTACTTC. Its translation is CASNPIGTGAGEQYF. The rearrangement joins TRBV13 to TRBJ2-7, with 10 nucleotides matching TRBD1. This CDR3 spans 15 amino acids. Germline V lookup: CDR1 PRHDT, CDR2 FYEKMQ (reference sequence). V was pared by 7 bases and J by 7 bases, with 13 bases of the junction left unmatched. The variable domain in full, completed from reference TRBV13 and TRBJ2-7, reads AAGVIQSPRHLIKEKRETATLKCYPIPRHDTVYWYQQGPGQDPQFLISFYEKMQSDKGSIPDRFSAQQFSDYHSELNMSSLELGDSALYFCASNPIGTGAGEQYFGPGTRLTVT.

This clone came up a few times. Other nucleotide sequences in the sample specify the same CDR3. The chain has TRBV7-2 and TRBJ1-6; no reliable D call. The CDR3 extends over 15 amino acids. V lost 0 bases and J lost 4, with 7 bases in between. Germline V lookup: CDR1 SGHTA, CDR2 FQGNSA. CDR3 DNA sequence: TGTGCCAGCAGCTTAGCGGCCAGTTATAATTCACCCCTCCACTTT. This translates into CASSLAASYNSPLHF.

The chain links TRBV6-5 to TRBJ2-1; D may be TRBD1 (6 bases). The germline CDR1 and CDR2 sequences are MNHEY and SVGAGI. Between the trimmed V and J ends, which lost 1 base and 6 bases, there was a span of 13 bases. The CDR3 totals 15 residues. The CDR3 sequence is CASSYWGRVGNEQFF. CDR3 DNA: TGTGCCAGCAGTTACTGGGGGCGAGTTGGCAATGAGCAGTTCTTC.

The J gene is TRBJ2-3, the V gene TRBV7-2, with 7 bases identical to TRBD1. CDR1 is SGHTA, CDR2 FQGNSA, per germline. With V trimmed by 7 bases and J by 1 base, 17 bases remained unmatched. This CDR3 contains 18 residues. Written as DNA, the CDR3 is TGTGCCAGCACGCCCGGGACAGAAATCCCCATCGGCACAGATACGCAGTATTTT. Translating gives CASTPGTEIPIGTDTQYF.

The chain couples TRBV7-3 to TRBJ1-1, with 8 bases matching TRBD1. This CDR3 has 16 amino acids. Germline CDR1 SGHTA, CDR2 FQGTGA. V gave up 2 bases and J gave up 7 bases; unmatched junction bases: 12. CDR3 residues: CASSLSGTGGTSEAFF. The CDR3 bases are TGTGCCAGCAGCTTATCCGGGACAGGTGGTACTAGTGAAGCTTTCTTT. Together with reference TRBV7-3 and TRBJ1-1, the CDR3 gives the full variable domain: GAGVSQTPSNKVTEKGKYVELRCDPISGHTALYWYRQSLGQGPEFLIYFQGTGAADDSGLPNDRFFAVRPEGSVSTLKIQRTERGDSAVYLCASSLSGTGGTSEAFFGQGTRLTVV.

This chain uses TRBV5-1 with TRBJ2-3; 7 positions agree with TRBD2. This CDR3 spans 14 amino acids. Germline CDR1 and CDR2: SGHRS and YFSETQ. V dropped 7 bases and J dropped 5; count of bases not matched to a gene: 10. CDR3 bases: TGCGCCAGCTCCCTAGGCGGGGGAGGAGATACGCAGTATTTT. The encoded protein is CASSLGGGGDTQYF. The whole variable domain, remainder taken from reference TRBV5-1 and TRBJ2-3, is KAGVTQTPRYLIKTRGQQVTLSCSPISGHRSVSWYQQTPGQGLQFLFEYFSETQRNKGNFPGRFSGRQFSNSRSEMNVSTLELGDSALYLCASSLGGGGDTQYFGPGTRLTVL.

The chain links TRBV6-1 to TRBJ1-1, with D maybe TRBD1 (5 bases). The V end lost 2 bases, the J end lost 3 bases, and 13 bases lay between the germline ends. Germline-derived CDR1 and CDR2 are MNHNS and SASEGT. The CDR3 is 15 residues long. The CDR3 spells CASSERGQTDTEAFF. In DNA form, the CDR3 reads TGTGCCAGCAGTGAAAGAGGCCAGACAGACACTGAAGCTTTCTTT.

This clone appeared a few times. CDR3 in amino acids: CATSTGQGYEQYF. In DNA, the CDR3 is TGTGCCACCAGCACCGGACAGGGCTACGAGCAGTACTTC. The chain uses TRBV15 and TRBJ2-7, with 8 bases matching TRBD1. Germline V CDR1 and CDR2: LNHNV, YYDKDF (reference sequence). V was pared by 4 bases and J by 3 bases, with 2 bases of the junction left unmatched. This CDR3 is 13 amino acids long.

The chain links TRBV9 to TRBJ2-3, with 11 bases matching TRBD1. Germline trimming cut 7 bases from V and 6 bases from J; bases unmatched to any gene: 7. Germline-derived CDR1 and CDR2 are SGDLS and YYNGEE. The CDR3 has 14 residues. Here the CDR3 reads CASGGTGGGDTQYF. The CDR3, as DNA: TGTGCCAGCGGAGGGACAGGGGGTGGGGATACGCAGTATTTT. Complete variable domain (other parts from reference TRBV9 and TRBJ2-3): DSGVTQTPKHLITATGQRVTLRCSPRSGDLSVYWYQQSLDQGLQFLIQYYNGEERAKGNILERFSAQQFPDLHSELNLSSLELGDSALYFCASGGTGGGDTQYFGPGTRLTVL.

The chain combines TRBV6-5 with TRBJ2-5; D unresolved. V was pared by 6 bases and J by 4 bases, with 9 bases between. Germline CDR1 reads MNHEY; CDR2 reads SVGAGI. The CDR3 has 12 amino acids. The CDR3 nucleotides read TGTGCCAGCAGGCACAGTGGAGAGACCCAGTACTTC. This translates into CASRHSGETQYF.

The rearrangement uses TRBV14 and TRBJ2-2; D might be TRBD1 (6 bases). V was shortened by 0 bases and J by 7 bases, with 15 bases between the two germline ends. The CDR3 has 16 residues. Germline V gives CDR1 SGHDN, CDR2 FVKESK. The CDR3 loop is CASSQDRGAYSGELFF. CDR3 nucleotide sequence: TGTGCCAGCAGCCAAGACAGGGGAGCGTATAGCGGGGAGCTGTTTTTT.

This chain joins TRBV29-1 and TRBJ2-1; D not certain. CDR3 length equals 14 residues. Trimming took 7 bases from V and 6 from J, leaving 19 bases between them. CDR1 SQVTM and CDR2 ANQGSEA come from the germline V gene. CDR3 protein: CSAGRRLQTNEQFF. DNA of the CDR3: TGCAGCGCCGGTCGGCGGTTACAAACCAATGAGCAGTTCTTC.

This chain uses TRBV13 with TRBJ2-1, with 7 bases that match TRBD2. Per the germline V gene, CDR1 is PRHDT and CDR2 is FYEKMQ (reference sequence). This CDR3 region has 15 residues. Trimming at V came to 5 bases and at J to 5 bases, leaving 9 bases not matched to a gene. For the CDR3, the DNA is TGTGCCAGCAGCACCATCCCGCGGGAGAACAATGAGCAGTTCTTC. This translates into CASSTIPRENNEQFF.

The rearrangement joins TRBV7-2 to TRBJ2-7; a possible D gene is TRBD1 (6 bases). The CDR3 totals 15 residues. V shed 5 bases and J shed 3 bases, with 17 bases lying between them. The germline V gene encodes CDR1 SGHTA and CDR2 FQGNSA. CDR3 sequence: CASSARGTRSYEQYF. The CDR3 DNA reads TGTGCCAGCAGCGCTAGGGGGACGCGAAGCTACGAGCAGTACTTC.

The V call is TRBV6-5, the J call TRBJ2-5; 7 bases are a match to TRBD1. Trimming cost V 10 bases and J 4 bases; bases outside gene matches: 9. CDR1 is MNHEY, CDR2 SVGAGI, per germline. The CDR3 sequence is 13 residues long. CDR3 loop: CATSTGRVETQYF. As DNA, the CDR3 is TGTGCCACCTCGACAGGGAGAGTAGAGACCCAGTACTTC.

A note on this clone: One junction end disagrees with the germline gene, perhaps due to a read error. The chain has TRBV7-9 and TRBJ2-1, with a possible D match to TRBD1 (5 bases). The CDR3 consists of 12 residues. Looked up from germline, CDR1 is SEHNR and CDR2 is FQNEAQ (reference sequence). CDR3 residues: CSSSPTDNEQFF. For the CDR3, the DNA is TGTTCCAGCAGCCCGACAGACAATGAGCAGTTCTTC.

This clone was found many times. This chain links TRBV4-3 with TRBJ2-7; 10 nucleotides align to TRBD1. The CDR3 sequence is 16 residues long. The trim removed 0 bases at V and 5 bases at J, leaving 7 bases unmatched. CDR1 and CDR2 (germline): LGHNA, YSLEER. CDR3 nucleotides: TGCGCCAGCAGCCAAGATTACGGGACAGGGGCCGACGAGCAGTACTTC. Protein sequence: CASSQDYGTGADEQYF.

This chain links TRBV5-4 with TRBJ1-2, with D maybe TRBD1 (5 bases). Between the trimmed V and J ends, which lost 4 bases and 4 bases, there was a span of 14 bases. In germline, CDR1 is SGHNT, CDR2 YYREEE (reference sequence). This CDR3 contains 14 residues. The CDR3 sequence: CASSASIGGYGYTF. The DNA for the CDR3 is TGTGCCAGCAGCGCGAGCATCGGGGGCTATGGCTACACCTTC.